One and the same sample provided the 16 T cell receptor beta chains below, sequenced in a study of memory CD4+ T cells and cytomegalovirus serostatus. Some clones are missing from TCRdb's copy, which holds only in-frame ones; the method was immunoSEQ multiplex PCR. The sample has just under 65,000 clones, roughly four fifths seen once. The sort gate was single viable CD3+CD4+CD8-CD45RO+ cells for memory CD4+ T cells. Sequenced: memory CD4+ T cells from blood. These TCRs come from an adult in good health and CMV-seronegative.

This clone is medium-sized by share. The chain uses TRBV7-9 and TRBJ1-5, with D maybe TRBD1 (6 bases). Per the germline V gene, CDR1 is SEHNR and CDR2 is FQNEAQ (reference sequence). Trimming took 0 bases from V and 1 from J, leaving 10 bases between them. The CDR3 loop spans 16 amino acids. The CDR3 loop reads CASSLASGHSNQPQHF. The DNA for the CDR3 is TGTGCCAGCAGCTTAGCTTCGGGACACAGCAATCAGCCCCAGCATTTT.

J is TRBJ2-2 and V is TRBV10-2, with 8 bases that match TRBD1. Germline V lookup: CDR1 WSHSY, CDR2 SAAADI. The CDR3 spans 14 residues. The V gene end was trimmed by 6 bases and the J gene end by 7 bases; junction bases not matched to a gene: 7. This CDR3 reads CASRSGQAGGELFF. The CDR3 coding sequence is TGCGCCAGCAGGTCGGGACAGGCTGGCGGGGAGCTGTTTTTT.

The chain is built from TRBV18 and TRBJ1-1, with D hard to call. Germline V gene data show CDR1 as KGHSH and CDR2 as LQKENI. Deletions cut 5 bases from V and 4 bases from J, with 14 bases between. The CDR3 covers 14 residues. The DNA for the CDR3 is TGTGCCAGCTCATTACCAGATCGGAGCACTGAAGCTTTCTTT. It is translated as CASSLPDRSTEAFF.

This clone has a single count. The DNA for the CDR3 is TGTGCCAGCTGGGGACAGGGGGCTTCGGCCTACGAGCAGTACTTC. This translates into CASWGQGASAYEQYF. The V and J genes are TRBV28 and TRBJ2-7, with 12 bases lining up with TRBD1. V lost 8 bases and J lost 2; bases outside the gene matches: 7. The CDR3 is 15 residues long. Germline CDR1 is MDHEN and CDR2 is SYDVKM.

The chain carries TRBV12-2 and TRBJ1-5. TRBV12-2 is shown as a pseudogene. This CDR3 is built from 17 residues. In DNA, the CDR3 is TGTGCAAGTCGCTTATGTCGGCGTAACTATAGCAATCAGCCCCAGCATTTT. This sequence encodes CASRLCRRNYSNQPQHF.

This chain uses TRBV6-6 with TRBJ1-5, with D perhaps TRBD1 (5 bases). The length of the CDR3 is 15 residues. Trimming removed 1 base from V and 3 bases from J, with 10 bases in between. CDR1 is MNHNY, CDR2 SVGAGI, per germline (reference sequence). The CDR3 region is CASSYFDSFNQPQHF. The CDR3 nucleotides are TGTGCCAGCAGTTACTTCGACAGTTTCAATCAGCCCCAGCATTTT.

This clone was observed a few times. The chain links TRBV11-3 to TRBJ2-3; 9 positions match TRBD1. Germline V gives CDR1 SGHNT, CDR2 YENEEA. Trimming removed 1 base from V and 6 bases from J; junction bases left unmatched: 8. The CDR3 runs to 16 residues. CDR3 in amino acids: CASSLGVGQGSDTQYF. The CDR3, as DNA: TGTGCCAGCAGCTTAGGGGTCGGACAGGGGTCCGATACGCAGTATTTT.

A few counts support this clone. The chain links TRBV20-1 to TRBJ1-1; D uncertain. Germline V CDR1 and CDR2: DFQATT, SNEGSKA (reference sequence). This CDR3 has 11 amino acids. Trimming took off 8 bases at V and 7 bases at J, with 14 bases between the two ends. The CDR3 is CSSKAQVEAFF. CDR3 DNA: TGCAGTTCCAAAGCCCAGGTTGAAGCTTTCTTT.

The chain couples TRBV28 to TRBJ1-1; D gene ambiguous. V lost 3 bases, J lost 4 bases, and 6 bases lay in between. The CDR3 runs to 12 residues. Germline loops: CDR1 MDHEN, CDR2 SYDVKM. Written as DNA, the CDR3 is TGTGCCAGCAGTTTGGTGAGCACTGAAGCTTTCTTT. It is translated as CASSLVSTEAFF.

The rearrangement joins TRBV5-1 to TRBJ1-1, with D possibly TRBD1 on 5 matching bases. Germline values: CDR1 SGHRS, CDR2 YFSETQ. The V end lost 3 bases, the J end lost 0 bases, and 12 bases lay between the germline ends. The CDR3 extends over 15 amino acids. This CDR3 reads CASSYLGGVNTEAFF. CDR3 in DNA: TGCGCCAGCAGCTACCTCGGGGGGGTGAACACTGAAGCTTTCTTT.

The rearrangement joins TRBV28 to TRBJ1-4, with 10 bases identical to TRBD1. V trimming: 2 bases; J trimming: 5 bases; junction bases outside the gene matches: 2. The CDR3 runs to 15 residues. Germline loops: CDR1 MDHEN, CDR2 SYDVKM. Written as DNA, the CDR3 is TGTGCCAGCAGTTTACCGGGACAGGGGAATGAAAAACTGTTTTTT. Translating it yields CASSLPGQGNEKLFF.

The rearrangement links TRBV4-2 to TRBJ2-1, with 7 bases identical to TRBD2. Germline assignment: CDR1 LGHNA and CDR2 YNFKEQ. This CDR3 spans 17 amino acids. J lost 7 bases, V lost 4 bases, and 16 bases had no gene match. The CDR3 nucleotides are TGTGCCAGCAGCCGGGTAAGCGGGACCCTCTCTCTGAATGAGCAGTTCTTC. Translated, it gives CASSRVSGTLSLNEQFF.

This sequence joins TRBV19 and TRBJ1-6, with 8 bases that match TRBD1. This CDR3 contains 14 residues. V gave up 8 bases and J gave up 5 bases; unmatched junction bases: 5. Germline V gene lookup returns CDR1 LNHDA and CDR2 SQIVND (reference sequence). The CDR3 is CASGHRGNNSPLHF. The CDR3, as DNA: TGTGCCAGTGGCCACAGGGGGAATAATTCACCCCTCCACTTT.

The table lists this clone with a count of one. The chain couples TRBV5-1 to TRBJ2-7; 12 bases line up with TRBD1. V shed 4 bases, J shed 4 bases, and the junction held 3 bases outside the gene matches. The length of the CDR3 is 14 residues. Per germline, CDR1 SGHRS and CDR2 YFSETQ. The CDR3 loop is CASSTGQGAYEQYF. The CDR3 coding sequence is TGCGCCAGCAGCACGGGACAGGGGGCGTACGAGCAGTACTTC. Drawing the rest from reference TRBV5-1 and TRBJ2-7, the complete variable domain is KAGVTQTPRYLIKTRGQQVTLSCSPISGHRSVSWYQQTPGQGLQFLFEYFSETQRNKGNFPGRFSGRQFSNSRSEMNVSTLELGDSALYLCASSTGQGAYEQYFGPGTRLTVT.

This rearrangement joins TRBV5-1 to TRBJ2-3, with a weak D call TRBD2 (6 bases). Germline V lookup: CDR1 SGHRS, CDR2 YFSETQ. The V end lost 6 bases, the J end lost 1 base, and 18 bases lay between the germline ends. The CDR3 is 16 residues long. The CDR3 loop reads CASTPGLLSGTDTQYF. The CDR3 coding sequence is TGCGCCAGCACCCCGGGACTTCTTTCGGGCACAGATACGCAGTATTTT.

The CDR3 region is CASSVNTREQFF. The CDR3 coding sequence is TGTGCCAGCAGCGTAAATACCCGGGAGCAGTTCTTC. The V and J genes are TRBV9 and TRBJ2-1; D not resolved. The CDR3 has 12 amino acids. Trimming took off 1 base at V and 10 bases at J, with 9 bases between the two ends. Germline loops: CDR1 SGDLS, CDR2 YYNGEE.